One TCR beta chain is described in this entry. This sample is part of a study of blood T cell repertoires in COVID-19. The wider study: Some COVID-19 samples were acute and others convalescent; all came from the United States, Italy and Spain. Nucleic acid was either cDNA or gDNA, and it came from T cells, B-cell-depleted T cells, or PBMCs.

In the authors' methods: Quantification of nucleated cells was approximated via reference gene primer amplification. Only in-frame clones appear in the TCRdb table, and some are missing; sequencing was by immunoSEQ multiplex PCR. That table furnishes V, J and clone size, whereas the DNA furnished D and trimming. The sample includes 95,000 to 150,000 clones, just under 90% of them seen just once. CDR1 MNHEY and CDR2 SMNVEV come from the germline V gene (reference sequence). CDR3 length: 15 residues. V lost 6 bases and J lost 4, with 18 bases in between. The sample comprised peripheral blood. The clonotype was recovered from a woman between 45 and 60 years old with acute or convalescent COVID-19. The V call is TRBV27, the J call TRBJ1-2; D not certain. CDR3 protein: CASSLDFNPLYGYTF. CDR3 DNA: TGTGCCAGCAGCCTTGACTTTAACCCTCTCTATGGCTACACCTTC.